Here is one T cell receptor beta chain with its context. Its matching antigen is unknown. The sequenced template was cDNA made from the entire isolated RNA. Sequenced naive, central memory and regulatory T cell samples produced an average of around 3.5 million reads. Libraries were prepared by immunoSEQ multiplex PCR; TCRdb keeps only in-frame clonotypes and omits some of them. The repertoire includes 680,000 or so clones, about a sixth of them detected once, and roughly 0.098% sits in the top ten. This specimen comes from a study of beta chain features in type 1 diabetes. Study-level points and caveats: Any PCR bias toward short templates would affect both groups alike.

The TCR originated in a man in his late teens or twenties in good health. The sequencing input was naive CD4+ T cells from blood.

CDR3 protein: CASSLPGTGANYGYTF. The CDR3 bases are TGTGCCAGCAGCTTACCCGGGACAGGGGCAAACTATGGCTACACCTTC. This chain links TRBV7-9 with TRBJ1-2; 10 bases map to TRBD1. The V and J ends lost 2 bases and 2 bases, in that order; junction bases with no gene match: 5. CDR3 size: 16 residues. Germline V gene data show CDR1 as SEHNR and CDR2 as FQNEAQ (reference sequence).